This T cell receptor (beta chain) is drawn from a study of blood T cell repertoires in COVID-19. Study-wide background: Sites across the United States, Italy and Spain contributed samples from acute and convalescent COVID-19. T cells, B-cell-depleted T cells, or PBMCs supplied cDNA or gDNA.

In the original processing: Amplification of reference gene primers provided the estimated nucleated cell counts. Sequencing was performed with immunoSEQ multiplex PCR; in TCRdb, only in-frame clones are kept and a portion is missing. That table is the source of V, J and clone size, and D and trimming were worked out from the DNA. The sample lists approximately 100,000 clones, 80% to 90% occurring once. J gave up 3 bases and V 4 bases, and 13 bases lay outside the gene matches. This CDR3 contains 18 residues. CDR1 is PRHDT, CDR2 FYEKMQ, per germline (reference sequence). This TCR came from a woman aged 80 or over with acute or convalescent COVID-19. The chain couples TRBV13 to TRBJ2-1, with 9 nucleotides matching TRBD2. The material sequenced was peripheral blood. The CDR3 spells CASSSLAGASQIYNEQFF. DNA for the CDR3: TGTGCCAGCAGCTCATTAGCGGGGGCCTCTCAAATCTACAATGAGCAGTTCTTC. The complete variable domain, with remaining parts taken from reference TRBV13 and TRBJ2-1, reads AAGVIQSPRHLIKEKRETATLKCYPIPRHDTVYWYQQGPGQDPQFLISFYEKMQSDKGSIPDRFSAQQFSDYHSELNMSSLELGDSALYFCASSSLAGASQIYNEQFFGPGTRLTVL.